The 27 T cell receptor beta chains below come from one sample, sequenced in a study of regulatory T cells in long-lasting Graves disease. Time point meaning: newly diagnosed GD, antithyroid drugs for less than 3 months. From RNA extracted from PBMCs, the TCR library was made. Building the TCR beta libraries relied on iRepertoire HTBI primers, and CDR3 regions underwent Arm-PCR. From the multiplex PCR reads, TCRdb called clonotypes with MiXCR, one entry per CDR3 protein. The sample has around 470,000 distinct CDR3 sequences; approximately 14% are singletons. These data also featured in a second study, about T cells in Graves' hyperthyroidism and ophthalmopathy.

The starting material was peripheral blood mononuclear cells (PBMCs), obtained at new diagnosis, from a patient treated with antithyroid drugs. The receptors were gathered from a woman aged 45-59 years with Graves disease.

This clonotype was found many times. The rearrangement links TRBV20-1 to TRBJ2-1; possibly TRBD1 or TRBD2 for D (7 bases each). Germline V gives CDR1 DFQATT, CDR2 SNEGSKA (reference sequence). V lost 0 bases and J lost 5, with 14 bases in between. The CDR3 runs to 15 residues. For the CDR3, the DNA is TGCAGTGCTAGAGATCCCAGGGGGGGAGACAATGAGCAGTTCTTC. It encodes CSARDPRGGDNEQFF.

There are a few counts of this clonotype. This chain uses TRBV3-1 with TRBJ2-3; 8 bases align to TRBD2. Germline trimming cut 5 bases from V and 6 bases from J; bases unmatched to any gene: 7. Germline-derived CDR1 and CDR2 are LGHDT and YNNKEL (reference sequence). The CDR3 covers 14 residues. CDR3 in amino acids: CASSGTRPGDTQYF. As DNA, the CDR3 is TGTGCCAGCAGCGGGACTAGGCCGGGGGATACGCAGTATTTT.

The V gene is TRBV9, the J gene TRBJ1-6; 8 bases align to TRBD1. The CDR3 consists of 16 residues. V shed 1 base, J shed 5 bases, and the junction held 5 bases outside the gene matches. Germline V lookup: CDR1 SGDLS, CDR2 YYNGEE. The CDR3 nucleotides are TGTGCCAGCAGCGTAAGTTGGACAGGGAATAATTCACCCCTCCACTTT. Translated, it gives CASSVSWTGNNSPLHF.

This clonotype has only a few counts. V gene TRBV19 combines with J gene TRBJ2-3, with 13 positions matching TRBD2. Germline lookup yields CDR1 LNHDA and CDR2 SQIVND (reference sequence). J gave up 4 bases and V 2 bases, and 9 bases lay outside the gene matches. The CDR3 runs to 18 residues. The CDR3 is CASSITGTSGMISDTQYF. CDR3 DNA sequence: TGTGCCAGTAGTATAACTGGGACTAGCGGGATGATCTCAGATACGCAGTATTTT. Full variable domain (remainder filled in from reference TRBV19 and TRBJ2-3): DGGITQSPKYLFRKEGQNVTLSCEQNLNHDAMYWYRQDPGQGLRLIYYSQIVNDFQKGDIAEGYSVSREKKESFPLTVTSAQKNPTAFYLCASSITGTSGMISDTQYFGPGTRLTVL.

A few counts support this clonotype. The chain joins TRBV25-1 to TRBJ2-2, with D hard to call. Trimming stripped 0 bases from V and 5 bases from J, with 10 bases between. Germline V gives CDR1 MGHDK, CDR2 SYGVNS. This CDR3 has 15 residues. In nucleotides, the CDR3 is TGTGCCAGCAGTGAATATCTGCTGGGGACCGGGGAGCTGTTTTTT. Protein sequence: CASSEYLLGTGELFF.

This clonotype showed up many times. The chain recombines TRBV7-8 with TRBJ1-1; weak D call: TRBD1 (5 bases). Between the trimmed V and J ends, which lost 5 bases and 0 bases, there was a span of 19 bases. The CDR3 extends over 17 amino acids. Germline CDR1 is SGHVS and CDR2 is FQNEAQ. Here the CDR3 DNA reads TGTGCCAGCAGCCCAATCCCTCAACGGGGGTTGAACACTGAAGCTTTCTTT. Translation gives CASSPIPQRGLNTEAFF.

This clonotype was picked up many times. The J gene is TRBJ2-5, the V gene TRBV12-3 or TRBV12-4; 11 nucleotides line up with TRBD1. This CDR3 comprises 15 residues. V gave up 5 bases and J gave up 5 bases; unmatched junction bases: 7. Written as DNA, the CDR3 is TGTGCCAGCAGTAGCGGACAGGGGGCGATTGAGACCCAGTACTTC. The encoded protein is CASSSGQGAIETQYF.

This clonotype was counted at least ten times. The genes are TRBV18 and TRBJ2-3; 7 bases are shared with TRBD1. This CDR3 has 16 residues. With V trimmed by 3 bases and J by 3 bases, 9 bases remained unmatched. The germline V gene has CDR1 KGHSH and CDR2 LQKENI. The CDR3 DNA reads TGTGCCAGCTCACCGGAAACAGGGGACGTAACAGATACGCAGTATTTT. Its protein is CASSPETGDVTDTQYF.

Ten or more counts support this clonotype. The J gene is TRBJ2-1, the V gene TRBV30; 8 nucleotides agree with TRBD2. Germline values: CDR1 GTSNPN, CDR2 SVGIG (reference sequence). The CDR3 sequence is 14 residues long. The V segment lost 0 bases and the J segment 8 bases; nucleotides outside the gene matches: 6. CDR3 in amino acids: CAWSVRLANDEQFF. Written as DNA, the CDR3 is TGTGCCTGGAGTGTTAGACTAGCGAACGATGAGCAGTTCTTC.

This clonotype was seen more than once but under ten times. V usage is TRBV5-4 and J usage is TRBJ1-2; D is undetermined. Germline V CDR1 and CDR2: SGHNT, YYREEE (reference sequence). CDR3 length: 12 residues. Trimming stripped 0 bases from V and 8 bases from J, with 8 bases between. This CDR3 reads CASSLGSQGYTF. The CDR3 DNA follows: TGTGCCAGCAGCTTGGGGAGTCAAGGCTACACCTTC.

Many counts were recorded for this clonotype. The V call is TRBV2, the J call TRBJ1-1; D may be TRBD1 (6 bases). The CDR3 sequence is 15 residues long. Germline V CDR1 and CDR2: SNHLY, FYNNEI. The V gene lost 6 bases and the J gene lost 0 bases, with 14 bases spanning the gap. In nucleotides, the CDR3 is TGTGCCAGCAGAGAGTCAGGGGTCATGAACACTGAAGCTTTCTTT. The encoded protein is CASRESGVMNTEAFF.

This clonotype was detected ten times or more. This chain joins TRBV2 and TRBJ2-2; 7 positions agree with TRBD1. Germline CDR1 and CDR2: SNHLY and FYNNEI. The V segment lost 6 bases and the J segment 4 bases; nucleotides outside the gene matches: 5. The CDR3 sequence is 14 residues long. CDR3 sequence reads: CASRPQGVTGELFF. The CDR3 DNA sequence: TGTGCCAGCAGACCCCAGGGGGTCACCGGGGAGCTGTTTTTT.

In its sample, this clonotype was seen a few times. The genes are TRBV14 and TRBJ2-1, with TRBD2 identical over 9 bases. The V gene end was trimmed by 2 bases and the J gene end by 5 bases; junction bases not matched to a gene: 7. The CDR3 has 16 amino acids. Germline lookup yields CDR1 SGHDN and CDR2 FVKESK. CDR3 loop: CASSQFRAGGNNEQFF. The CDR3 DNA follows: TGTGCCAGCAGCCAATTTAGGGCGGGAGGGAACAATGAGCAGTTCTTC.

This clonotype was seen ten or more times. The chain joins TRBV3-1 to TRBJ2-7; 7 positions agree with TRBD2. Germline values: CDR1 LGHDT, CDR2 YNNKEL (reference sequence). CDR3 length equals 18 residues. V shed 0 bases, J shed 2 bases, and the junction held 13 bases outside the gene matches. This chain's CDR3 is CASSQDRWGGGSPYEQYF. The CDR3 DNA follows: TGTGCCAGCAGCCAAGATCGGTGGGGCGGCGGGAGCCCCTACGAGCAGTACTTC.

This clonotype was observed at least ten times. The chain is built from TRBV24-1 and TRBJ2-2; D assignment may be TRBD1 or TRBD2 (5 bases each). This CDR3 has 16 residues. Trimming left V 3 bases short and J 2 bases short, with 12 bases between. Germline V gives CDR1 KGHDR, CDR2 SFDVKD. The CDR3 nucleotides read TGTGCCACCAGTGATCGGTGGGGGAGCAACACCGGGGAGCTGTTTTTT. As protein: CATSDRWGSNTGELFF.

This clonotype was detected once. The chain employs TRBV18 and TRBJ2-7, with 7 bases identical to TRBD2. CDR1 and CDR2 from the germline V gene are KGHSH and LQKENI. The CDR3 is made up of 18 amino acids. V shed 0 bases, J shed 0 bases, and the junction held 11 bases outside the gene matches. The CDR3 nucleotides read TGTGCCAGCTCACCACCGTTAGCGGGTCGGAATAGCTCCTACGAGCAGTACTTC. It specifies CASSPPLAGRNSSYEQYF.

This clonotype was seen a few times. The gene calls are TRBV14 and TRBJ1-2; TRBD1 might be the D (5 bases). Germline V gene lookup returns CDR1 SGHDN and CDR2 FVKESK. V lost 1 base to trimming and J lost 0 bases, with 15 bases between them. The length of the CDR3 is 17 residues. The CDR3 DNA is TGTGCCAGCAGCCAAGTGCCCCAGCAGGGAGCTAACTATGGCTACACCTTC. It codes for CASSQVPQQGANYGYTF. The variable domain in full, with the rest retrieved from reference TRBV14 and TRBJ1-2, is EAGVTQFPSHSVIEKGQTVTLRCDPISGHDNLYWYRRVMGKEIKFLLHFVKESKQDESGMPNNRFLAERTGGTYSTLKVQPAELEDSGVYFCASSQVPQQGANYGYTFGSGTRLTVV.

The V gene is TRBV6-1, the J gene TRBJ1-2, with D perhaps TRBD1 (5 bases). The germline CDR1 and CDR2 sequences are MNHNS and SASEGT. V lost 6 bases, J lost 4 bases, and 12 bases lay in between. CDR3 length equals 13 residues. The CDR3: CASSRDGSYGYTF. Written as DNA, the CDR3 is TGTGCCAGCAGCCGGGACGGGAGCTATGGCTACACCTTC.

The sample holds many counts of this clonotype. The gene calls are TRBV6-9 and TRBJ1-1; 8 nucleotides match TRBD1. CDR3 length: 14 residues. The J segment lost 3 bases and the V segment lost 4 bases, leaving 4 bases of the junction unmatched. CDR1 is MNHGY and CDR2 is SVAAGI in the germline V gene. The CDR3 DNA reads TGTGCCAGCAGTTCCAGGGGGCGGGACACTGAAGCTTTCTTT. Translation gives CASSSRGRDTEAFF.

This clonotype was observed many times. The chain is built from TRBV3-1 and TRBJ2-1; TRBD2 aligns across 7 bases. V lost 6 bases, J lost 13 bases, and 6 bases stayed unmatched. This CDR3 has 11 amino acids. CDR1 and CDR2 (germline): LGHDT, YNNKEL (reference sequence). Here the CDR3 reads CASSQSSGQFF. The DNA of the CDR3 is TGTGCCAGCAGTCAGTCTAGCGGTCAGTTCTTC.

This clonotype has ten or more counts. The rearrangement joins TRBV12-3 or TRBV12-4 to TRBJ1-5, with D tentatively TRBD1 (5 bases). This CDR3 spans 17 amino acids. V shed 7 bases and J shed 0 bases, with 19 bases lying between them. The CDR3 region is CASTFSGARNSNQPQHF. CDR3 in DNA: TGTGCCAGCACTTTTTCCGGGGCGCGGAATAGCAATCAGCCCCAGCATTTT.

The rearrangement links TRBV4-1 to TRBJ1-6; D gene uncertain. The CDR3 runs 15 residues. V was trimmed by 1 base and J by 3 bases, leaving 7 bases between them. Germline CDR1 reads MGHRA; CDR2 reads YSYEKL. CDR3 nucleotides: TGCGCCAGCAGCCAAGTAGGCCACTATAATTCACCCCTCCACTTT. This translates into CASSQVGHYNSPLHF.

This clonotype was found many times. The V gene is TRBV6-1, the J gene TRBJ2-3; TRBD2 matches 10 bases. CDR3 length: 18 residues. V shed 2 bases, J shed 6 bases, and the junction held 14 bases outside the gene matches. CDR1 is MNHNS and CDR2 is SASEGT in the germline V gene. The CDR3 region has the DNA TGTGCCAGCAGTGAAAGTAGTCGAGGGCTAGCGGGAGCGGATACGCAGTATTTT. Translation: CASSESSRGLAGADTQYF.

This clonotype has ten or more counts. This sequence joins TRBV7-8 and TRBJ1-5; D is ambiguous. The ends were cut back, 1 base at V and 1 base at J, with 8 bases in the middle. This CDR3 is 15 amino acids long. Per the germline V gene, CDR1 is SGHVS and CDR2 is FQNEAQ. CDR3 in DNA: TGTGCCAGCAGCTTAGGATGGGAAAGCAATCAGCCCCAGCATTTT. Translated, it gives CASSLGWESNQPQHF.

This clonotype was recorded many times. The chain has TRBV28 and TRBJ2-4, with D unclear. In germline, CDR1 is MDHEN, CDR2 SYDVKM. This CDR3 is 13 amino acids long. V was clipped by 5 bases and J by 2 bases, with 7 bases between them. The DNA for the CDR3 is TGTGCCAGCAGTATAGAGCCCAAAAACATTCAGTACTTC. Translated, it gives CASSIEPKNIQYF.

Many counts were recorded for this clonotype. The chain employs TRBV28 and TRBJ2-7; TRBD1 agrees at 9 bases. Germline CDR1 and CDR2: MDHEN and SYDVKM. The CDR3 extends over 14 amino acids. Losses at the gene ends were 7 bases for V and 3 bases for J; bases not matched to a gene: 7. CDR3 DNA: TGTGCCAGCACTTTGGGGACAGGGAACTACGAGCAGTACTTC. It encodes CASTLGTGNYEQYF.

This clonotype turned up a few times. The CDR3 here is CASTLLGASGAYNEQFF. CDR3 DNA sequence: TGTGCCAGCACTCTCCTCGGGGCTAGCGGCGCCTACAATGAGCAGTTCTTC. The chain joins TRBV27 to TRBJ2-1, with 7 bases aligning to TRBD2. In germline, CDR1 is MNHEY, CDR2 SMNVEV (reference sequence). The junction had 14 bases not matched to a gene; V was cut back by 7 bases and J by 2 bases. The CDR3 covers 17 residues.